The 21 T cell receptor beta chains in this list originate from one sample, sequenced in a study of early T cells in non-severe SARS-CoV-2 infection. TCRdb analysed the 5' RACE reads with MiXCR anew, one entry per CDR3 protein. The table records tens of thousands of distinct CDR3 sequences, roughly an eighth of them present only once. The sequencing input was whole blood. Receptor source: an adult who was a healthcare worker with PCR-confirmed SARS-CoV-2 infection or an uninfected control (not recorded which).

The chain couples TRBV20-1 to TRBJ2-2; D might be TRBD1 (6 bases). V dropped 6 bases and J dropped 1 base, with 9 bases sitting between them. Per the germline V gene, CDR1 is DFQATT and CDR2 is SNEGSKA (reference sequence). The CDR3 sequence is 13 residues long. The CDR3 nucleotides read TGCAGTGCGCCAGGGGAGAACACCGGGGAGCTGTTTTTT. This sequence encodes CSAPGENTGELFF.

The chain joins TRBV3-1 to TRBJ1-5; a possible D gene is TRBD1 (6 bases). The CDR3 sequence is 15 residues long. CDR1 is LGHDT and CDR2 is YNNKEL in the germline V gene (reference sequence). Trimming pared 4 bases from V and 2 bases from J, leaving 12 bases between. The CDR3 sequence is CASSRSRTGNQPQHF. CDR3 DNA: TGTGCCAGCAGCCGGAGTAGGACAGGCAATCAGCCCCAGCATTTT.

In its sample, this clonotype was seen once. A read error may be the cause here, since a much bigger clone is one base away. The V call is TRBV19, the J call TRBJ2-4; 9 nucleotides align to TRBD1. Unmatched junction bases numbered 10, after V lost 5 bases and J lost 8 bases. CDR3 length: 15 amino acids. Germline V CDR1 and CDR2: LNHDA, SQIVND (reference sequence). CDR3 loop: CASSDTRDRVYIQYF. The CDR3 DNA sequence: TGTGCCAGTAGTGACACCCGGGACAGGGTCTACATTCAGTACTTC.

The chain carries TRBV4-2 and TRBJ2-3; D remains ambiguous. V lost 4 bases, J lost 9 bases, and 14 bases lay in between. CDR3 length: 13 residues. Germline lookup yields CDR1 LGHNA and CDR2 YNFKEQ. The CDR3 bases are TGTGCCAGCAGCCTCACGACAACGGGCACGCAGTATTTT. It encodes CASSLTTTGTQYF.

This clonotype was found a few times. The chain joins TRBV23-1 to TRBJ2-7, with D uncertain. TRBV23-1 is placed among ORFs of uncertain function. The V and J ends lost 4 bases and 2 bases respectively, with 9 bases between them. The CDR3 loop spans 13 amino acids. This CDR3 is CASSPPDPYEQYF. For the CDR3, the DNA is TGCGCCAGCAGTCCTCCTGACCCCTACGAGCAGTACTTC.

This clonotype has just a few counts. Written as DNA, the CDR3 is TGTGCTAGTGGCCCCGGACAGGGGGTCGCCGGGGAGCTGTTTTTT. Encoded protein: CASGPGQGVAGELFF. The chain recombines TRBV12-5 with TRBJ2-2; 10 nucleotides line up with TRBD1. Per germline, CDR1 LGHNT and CDR2 FRNRAP. CDR3 length: 15 amino acids. After removal of 6 bases from V and 6 bases from J, the junction contained 7 bases not matched to a gene.

The chain combines TRBV6-1 with TRBJ2-7, with 8 bases identical to TRBD1. The V and J ends lost 3 bases and 3 bases, in that order; junction bases with no gene match: 1. This CDR3 region has 13 residues. Germline V CDR1 and CDR2: MNHNS, SASEGT. CDR3: CASSDGQGYEQYF. In DNA, the CDR3 is TGTGCCAGCAGTGACGGACAGGGCTACGAGCAGTACTTC.

The chain carries TRBV5-1 and TRBJ1-6, with D uncertain. Germline CDR1 SGHRS, CDR2 YFSETQ. The CDR3 has 15 residues. Trimming took off 6 bases at V and 9 bases at J, with 19 bases between the two ends. CDR3 nucleotides: TGCGCCAGCACCCTTGACGGGGAGACCGGTTCACCCCTCCACTTT. This codes for CASTLDGETGSPLHF.

J is TRBJ2-1 and V is TRBV11-3; a weak D match, TRBD1 (6 bases). CDR1 and CDR2 from the germline V gene are SGHNT and YENEEA. Trimming took 5 bases from V and 9 from J, leaving 14 bases between them. The CDR3 runs 13 residues. CDR3 sequence (DNA): TGTGCCAGCAGCATGTTGTTGGGGGCTGAGCAGTTCTTC. This codes for CASSMLLGAEQFF.

The chain carries TRBV27 and TRBJ1-1; 9 bases map to TRBD1. There are 15 residues in the CDR3. Germline loops: CDR1 MNHEY, CDR2 SMNVEV (reference sequence). Trimming took 3 bases from V and 5 from J; bases not matched to a gene: 7. CDR3 region: CASSLPGTGWTEAFF. DNA of the CDR3: TGTGCCAGCAGTTTGCCCGGGACAGGGTGGACTGAAGCTTTCTTT.

This clonotype was seen a handful of times. The V gene is TRBV12-3 or TRBV12-4, the J gene TRBJ2-7; 8 bases agree with TRBD2. This CDR3 comprises 14 residues. The V and J ends lost 5 bases and 3 bases, in that order; junction bases with no gene match: 6. The CDR3, as DNA: TGTGCCAGCAGTGCCGGGAGGGCCGGCTACGAGCAGTACTTC. Translation: CASSAGRAGYEQYF.

This clonotype was observed a few times. The V call is TRBV12-3 or TRBV12-4, the J call TRBJ1-1, with a weak D call TRBD1 (5 bases). The CDR3 consists of 13 residues. V was shortened by 6 bases and J by 3 bases, with 11 bases between the two germline ends. CDR3 sequence (DNA): TGTGCCAGCAGGGCCACAGGCCACACTGAAGCTTTCTTT. Residues: CASRATGHTEAFF.

This clonotype showed up just a few times. The rearrangement links TRBV12-5 to TRBJ1-1; 9 bases align to TRBD1. Germline values: CDR1 LGHNT, CDR2 FRNRAP. V shed 8 bases and J 5 bases; nucleotides not matched to a gene: 9. This CDR3 has 14 residues. This chain's CDR3 is CASTQTGGKTEAFF. CDR3 DNA: TGTGCTAGTACCCAGACAGGGGGAAAAACTGAAGCTTTCTTT. Based on the CDR3 plus reference TRBV12-5 and TRBJ1-1, the full variable domain is DARVTQTPRHKVTEMGQEVTMRCQPILGHNTVFWYRQTMMQGLELLAYFRNRAPLDDSGMPKDRFSAEMPDATLATLKIQPSEPRDSAVYFCASTQTGGKTEAFFGQGTRLTVV.

With regard to this clonotype: Being one base from a much bigger clone, this may be a read error. V usage is TRBV6-8 and J usage is TRBJ1-1; 8 bases match TRBD1. Germline V gene sequence: CDR1 MNHGY, CDR2 SAAAGT. J gave up 2 bases and V 2 bases, and 7 bases lay outside the gene matches. The CDR3 length is 16 residues. CDR3 nucleotide sequence: TGTGCCAGCAGTTACACCCCGGACAGGGAAAACACTGAAGCTTTCTTT. It translates to CASSYTPDRENTEAFF.

The table lists this clonotype with a few counts. The chain recombines TRBV3-1 with TRBJ2-1; no firm D call. Trimming removed 3 bases from V and 9 bases from J, with 9 bases in between. Germline V gene data show CDR1 as LGHDT and CDR2 as YNNKEL (reference sequence). The CDR3 extends over 12 amino acids. The CDR3 sequence: CASSHLDGEQFF. CDR3 DNA sequence: TGTGCCAGCAGCCATCTTGACGGTGAGCAGTTCTTC.

At least ten counts were recorded for this clonotype. V usage is TRBV7-8 and J usage is TRBJ2-7; 8 bases align to TRBD1. V trimming: 3 bases; J trimming: 4 bases; junction bases outside the gene matches: 14. CDR3 length: 17 amino acids. Germline V gene sequence: CDR1 SGHVS, CDR2 FQNEAQ. The CDR3 is CASSLRGRGQGAYEQYF. Written as DNA, the CDR3 is TGTGCCAGCAGCTTGCGAGGAAGAGGGCAGGGGGCTTACGAGCAGTACTTC.

This clonotype was recorded a few times. The chain combines TRBV3-1 with TRBJ2-1; 11 nucleotides match TRBD2. Losses at the gene ends were 2 bases for V and 7 bases for J; bases not matched to a gene: 10. The CDR3 has 17 residues. Germline CDR1 reads LGHDT; CDR2 reads YNNKEL (reference sequence). The CDR3, as DNA: TGTGCCAGCAGCCAATCCTTACTAGCGGGAGTAGGGAATGAGCAGTTCTTC. The encoded protein is CASSQSLLAGVGNEQFF.

This clonotype was seen at least ten times. The CDR3 DNA follows: TGCAGTGCTAGAGCAGGGGGTCGGAACCAGCCCCAGCATTTT. Translated: CSARAGGRNQPQHF. The chain has TRBV20-1 and TRBJ1-5; the match to TRBD1 covers 7 bases. The ends lost 1 base at V and 7 bases at J; junction bases unmatched: 7. Per the germline V gene, CDR1 is DFQATT and CDR2 is SNEGSKA (reference sequence). The CDR3 has 14 residues.

The chain links TRBV7-9 to TRBJ1-1, with 9 nucleotides matching TRBD1. Unmatched junction bases numbered 4, after V lost 6 bases and J lost 2 bases. From germline, CDR1 is SEHNR and CDR2 FQNEAQ (reference sequence). The CDR3 sequence is 14 residues long. Written as DNA, the CDR3 is TGTGCCAGCAGACTGGACAGGGGTAACACTGAAGCTTTCTTT. Translation gives CASRLDRGNTEAFF.

This clonotype was observed at least ten times. The chain carries TRBV5-4 and TRBJ2-5; the D gene is possibly TRBD1 (6 bases). CDR3 size: 14 residues. Germline V gene data show CDR1 as SGHNT and CDR2 as YYREEE (reference sequence). V dropped 1 base and J dropped 1 base, with 8 bases sitting between them. CDR3 nucleotide sequence: TGTGCCAGCAGCTTGACAGGGTCCCAAGAGACCCAGTACTTC. The encoded protein is CASSLTGSQETQYF.

This clonotype was seen a few times. The chain recombines TRBV7-2 with TRBJ1-3; 9 nucleotides agree with TRBD1. The CDR3 totals 15 residues. V gave up 4 bases and J gave up 8 bases; unmatched junction bases: 9. From germline, CDR1 is SGHTA and CDR2 FQGNSA. This CDR3 is CASSYTSGQGHTIYF. CDR3 DNA: TGTGCCAGCAGCTACACATCGGGACAGGGACACACCATATATTTT.